This TCR beta chain was sequenced during a study of T cell responses to AZD1222 COVID-19 vaccine. Profiled with immunoSEQ multiplex PCR; TCRdb holds only in-frame clones, not every one. The sample has approximately 200,000 clones, approximately 89% seen once. As for this clone: What it recognizes is unknown.

V lost 3 bases to trimming and J lost 0 bases; unmatched junction nucleotides: 4. This CDR3 is built from 16 residues. CDR1 is SGHRS, CDR2 YFSETQ, per germline. The study's findings and limits: Repertoires were obtained solely post-peak T cell response. Most donors were white British, females outnumbered males, and clonal diversity was possibly underestimated. Baseline seropositives among AZD1222 recipients totaled only six or seven. Researchers report vaccine-associated CD4 TCRs spanning spike, with dominance at 160-218 and 743-854.

V usage is TRBV5-1 and J usage is TRBJ2-1, with 9 bases lining up with TRBD2. The material was peripheral blood, obtained 28 days after the second AZD1222 dose. This sequence was found in an adult who received the AZD1222 COVID-19 vaccine. CDR3 in DNA: TGCGCCAGCAGCTGGCTAGCGGGAAGCTCCTACAATGAGCAGTTCTTC. Encoded protein: CASSWLAGSSYNEQFF.